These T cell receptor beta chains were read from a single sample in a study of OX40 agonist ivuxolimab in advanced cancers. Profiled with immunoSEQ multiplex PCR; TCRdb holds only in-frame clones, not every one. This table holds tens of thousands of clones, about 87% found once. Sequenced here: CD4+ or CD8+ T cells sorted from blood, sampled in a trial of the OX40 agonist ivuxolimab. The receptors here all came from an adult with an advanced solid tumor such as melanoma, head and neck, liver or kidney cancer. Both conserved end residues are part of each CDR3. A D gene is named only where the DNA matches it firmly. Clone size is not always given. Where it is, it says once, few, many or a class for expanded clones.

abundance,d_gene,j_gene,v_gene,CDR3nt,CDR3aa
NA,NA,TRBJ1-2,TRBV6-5,TGTGCCAGCAGCCGACAGCCTAACTATGGCTACACCTTC,CASSRQPNYGYTF
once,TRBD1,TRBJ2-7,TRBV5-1,TGCGCCAGCAGCTCCCTGGCAGGGGGCGGGCATAACGAGCAGTACTTC,CASSSLAGGGHNEQYF
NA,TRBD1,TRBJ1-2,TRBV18,TGTGCCAGCGCGCCGCCCCTGGGACAGGGGTTCTATGGCTACACCTTC,CASAPPLGQGFYGYTF
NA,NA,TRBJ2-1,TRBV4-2,TGTGCCAGCAGCAATCGTAGGGAGGGACATTACAATGAGCAGTTCTTC,CASSNRREGHYNEQFF
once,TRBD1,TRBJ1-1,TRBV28,TGTGCCAGCAGTTTACCCGGACAGGGCGAAATCACTGAAGCTTTCTTT,CASSLPGQGEITEAFF
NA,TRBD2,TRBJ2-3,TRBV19,TGTGCCAGTAGCGGGACTATCGTCACAGATACGCAGTATTTT,CASSGTIVTDTQYF
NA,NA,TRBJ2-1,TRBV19,TGTGCCAGTAGTATCCCGTTGAGGGAGTCCTACAATGAGCAGTTCTTC,CASSIPLRESYNEQFF
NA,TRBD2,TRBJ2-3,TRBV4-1,TGCGCCAGCAGCTTGACTAGCGGGGGATCTTCGGCAGATACGCAGTATTTT,CASSLTSGGSSADTQYF
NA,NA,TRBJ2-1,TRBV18,TGTGCCAGCTCACCCCGACAGGCCCCAAGCTCCTACAATGAGCAGTTCTTC,CASSPRQAPSSYNEQFF
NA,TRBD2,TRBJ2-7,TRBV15,TGTGCCACCAGCAGGGGAGGGCTACCGTCCGAGCAGTACTTC,CATSRGGLPSEQYF
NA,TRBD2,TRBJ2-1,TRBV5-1,TGCGCCAGCAGCCAACCTACTAGCGCTTACAATGAGCAGTTCTTC,CASSQPTSAYNEQFF
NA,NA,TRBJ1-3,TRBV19,TGTGCCAGTAGTATGGGACGGCGCTCTGGAAACACCATATATTTT,CASSMGRRSGNTIYF
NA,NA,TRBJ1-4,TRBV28,TGTGCCAGCAGCGTTCGCGGGGGCGCCTCGGAAAAACTGTTTTTT,CASSVRGGASEKLFF
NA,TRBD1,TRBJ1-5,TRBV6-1,TGTGCCAGCAGTGAAGGCAGGGGGCCGAATCAGCCCCAGCATTTT,CASSEGRGPNQPQHF
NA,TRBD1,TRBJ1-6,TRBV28,TGTGCCAGCAGTTTACCTCAGGGGGCGTCCTATAATTCACCCCTCCACTTT,CASSLPQGASYNSPLHF
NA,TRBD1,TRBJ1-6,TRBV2,TGTGCCAGCAGACCGGGACAGGGGCATTCACCCCTCCACTTT,CASRPGQGHSPLHF
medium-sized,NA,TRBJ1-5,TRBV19,TGTGCCAGTAGTAGTCAAAATAGCAATCAGCCCCAGCATTTT,CASSSQNSNQPQHF
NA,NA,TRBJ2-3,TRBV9,TGTGCCAGCAGCCCCCGGGATCCCTCCCCGACGCAGTATTTT,CASSPRDPSPTQYF
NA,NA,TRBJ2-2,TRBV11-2,TGTGCCAGCAGCTTAGAACGCCCGAGCACCGGGGAGCTGTTTTTT,CASSLERPSTGELFF
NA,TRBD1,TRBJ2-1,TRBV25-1,TGTGCCAGCAGTCCCGACAGGGGATCCTACAATGAGCAGTTCTTC,CASSPDRGSYNEQFF
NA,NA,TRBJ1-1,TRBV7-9,TGTGCCAGCAGCTTAGGGACAGTGAACACTGAAGCTTTCTTT,CASSLGTVNTEAFF
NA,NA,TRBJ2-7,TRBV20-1,TGCAGTGCTAGGGGCTCCTACGAGCAGTACTTC,CSARGSYEQYF
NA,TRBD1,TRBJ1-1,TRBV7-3,TGTGCCAGCAGCTTTTGGGACAGGTCAGAAGCTTTCTTT,CASSFWDRSEAFF
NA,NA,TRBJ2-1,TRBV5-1,TGCGCCAGCAGCTCGACACAGGCTTACAATGAGCAGTTCTTC,CASSSTQAYNEQFF
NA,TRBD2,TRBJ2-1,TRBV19,TGTGCCAGTAGTATAGTGGGAGGGAGTGGCGCCATGGAGCAGTTCTTC,CASSIVGGSGAMEQFF
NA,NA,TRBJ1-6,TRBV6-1,TGTGCCAGCAGGGTTAGAAGGGATTCACCCCTCCACTTT,CASRVRRDSPLHF
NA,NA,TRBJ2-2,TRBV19,TGTGCCGCGAAAAACCCAGGGGCGGACACCGGGGAGCTGTTTTTT,CAAKNPGADTGELFF
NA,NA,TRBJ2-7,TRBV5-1,TGCGCCAGCAGCTGGGAGACCGGTCCCTACGAGCAGTACTTC,CASSWETGPYEQYF
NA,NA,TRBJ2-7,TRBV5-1,TGCGCCAGCAGCAACGGGGTCTACGAGCAGTACTTC,CASSNGVYEQYF
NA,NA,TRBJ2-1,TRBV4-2,TGTGCCAGCAGCCTAGGTGTGACGGTGGGCAATGAGCAGTTCTTC,CASSLGVTVGNEQFF
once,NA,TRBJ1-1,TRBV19,TGTGCCAGTAGTATGGGGGGGAACCGGGGCTACACTGAAGCTTTCTTT,CASSMGGNRGYTEAFF
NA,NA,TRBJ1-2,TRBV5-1,TGCGCCAGCAGCTTGGCACGGGAGAGTCGCGAAGGCTACACCTTC,CASSLARESREGYTF
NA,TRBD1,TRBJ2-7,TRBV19,TGTGCCAGTAGTATTCCGGGACAGGGCTCCTACGAGCAGTACTTC,CASSIPGQGSYEQYF
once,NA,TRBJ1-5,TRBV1,TGCACCAGCAGCCACCCTCCCGGGACAGGGGGACCTATATGGAATCAGCCCCAGCATTTT,CTSSHPPGTGGPIWNQPQHF
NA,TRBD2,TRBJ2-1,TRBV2,TGTGCCAGCAGGCACTACACGGGAGGGCCAAATGAGCAGTTCTTC,CASRHYTGGPNEQFF
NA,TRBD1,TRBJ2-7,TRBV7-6,TGTGCCAGCAGCGCCCAGGGGACAGCCTACGAGCAGTACTTC,CASSAQGTAYEQYF